This TCR beta chain came from a study of shared clonotypes between healthy human individuals. Splitting the CD4+ cells yielded a CD45RA+ naive subset and a CD45RA-negative memory subset. V lost 5 bases and J 10 bases, leaving 19 bases between the germline ends. The CDR3 is 14 residues long. Germline CDR1 reads SEHNR; CDR2 reads FQNEAQ (reference sequence). Sorted subsets were amplified in replicate PCRs using 200 ng DNA, 25,000 to 30,000 T cell genomes. Assay used: immunoSEQ multiplex PCR; TCRdb lists only in-frame clones, some missing. The sample carries some 790,000 clones, 72% recorded once. Study conclusions and caveats: A few donors had about 5.1% of their naive CD4 clonotypes in common.

As to this clone: Its antigen is not identified.

This chain uses TRBV7-9 with TRBJ2-3; D is perhaps TRBD1 (6 bases). The sequencing input was memory CD4+ T cells sorted from blood. Sample subset: CD45RA-negative fraction. The source of this sequence is a woman under 40 in good health. CDR3 sequence (DNA): TGTGCCAGCAGCCCCTTTCCTGACAGGCGGGCGCAGTATTTT. Its protein product is CASSPFPDRRAQYF.